This T cell receptor beta chain originates from a study of T cells in Graves' hyperthyroidism and ophthalmopathy. With 0 bases removed from V and 5 bases from J, the gap between germline ends came to 11 bases. CDR1 is DFQATT, CDR2 SNEGSKA, per germline (reference sequence). The CDR3 contains 14 residues. General observations from the study: Appearing also in blood were most of the thyroid clonotypes expanded above 0.001.

Comments on this clonotype: Its specificity is unknown.

The TCR beta CDR3 regions underwent amplification using RNA transcripts as the source. Primed by the HTBI set, a first-round RT-PCR was run on the TCR CDR3. TCRdb itself ran the multiplex PCR reads through MiXCR, one entry per CDR3 protein. The sample gives fewer than 500,000 distinct CDR3 sequences, about 14% of which show up once; around 13% is in the top ten. This sample holds PBMCs from 8.5 to 10 ml fresh peripheral blood. This rearrangement joins TRBV20-1 to TRBJ2-1; a weak D match, TRBD2 (7 bases). The sequence was collected from a man between 18 and 29 years old with Graves' ophthalmopathy. The sequencing input was blood. The CDR3 nucleotides are TGCAGTGCTAGAGATGGGGGGGGCCACAATGAGCAGTTCTTC. Its protein is CSARDGGGHNEQFF.